Listed here are 17 T cell receptor beta chains from one sample, sequenced in a study of blood T cells in healthy people across ages. Primers used in a second PCR of roughly 7 to 12 cycles were a sample-barcoded 5' primer and a J-beta primer mix. One entry per CDR3 protein results from TCRdb running MiXCR on the 5' RACE reads. The sample consists of some 760,000 distinct CDR3 sequences, 20% to 25% of them appearing once. These same data were also listed under a study on T cells of mothers and their children.

Sequencing was carried out using blood. These receptor sequences come from a boy between 5 and 17 years old in good health.

This clonotype was counted ten times or more. The chain is built from TRBV20-1 and TRBJ1-1; 9 bases align to TRBD1. V trimming: 0 bases; J trimming: 0 bases; junction bases outside the gene matches: 5. Germline V gene data show CDR1 as DFQATT and CDR2 as SNEGSKA (reference sequence). CDR3 length: 16 residues. The CDR3 nucleotides read TGCAGTGCTAGAGATCGACAGGGGGGAATGAACACTGAAGCTTTCTTT. Translated, it gives CSARDRQGGMNTEAFF.

This clonotype was recorded a few times. V gene TRBV24-1 combines with J gene TRBJ1-1; 10 bases fit TRBD1. Germline V gene lookup returns CDR1 KGHDR and CDR2 SFDVKD. The CDR3 sequence is 16 residues long. V was pared by 3 bases and J by 7 bases, with 10 bases of the junction left unmatched. Here the CDR3 reads CATSDRTRTGGDEAFF. The CDR3 region has the DNA TGTGCCACCAGTGATCGAACCCGGACAGGGGGGGATGAAGCTTTCTTT.

This clonotype appeared a few times. The V call is TRBV20-1, the J call TRBJ2-7, with 14 bases identical to TRBD2. Per germline, CDR1 DFQATT and CDR2 SNEGSKA (reference sequence). CDR3 length: 17 amino acids. The trim removed 1 base at V and 3 bases at J, leaving 8 bases unmatched. CDR3 bases: TGCAGTGCTAGAGCAGGACTAGCGGGAGGAACAATCTACGAGCAGTACTTC. It encodes CSARAGLAGGTIYEQYF.

The chain employs TRBV7-9 and TRBJ1-4; D remains ambiguous. In germline, CDR1 is SEHNR, CDR2 FQNEAQ (reference sequence). The CDR3 extends over 16 amino acids. V dropped 2 bases and J dropped 0 bases, with 10 bases sitting between them. The DNA for the CDR3 is TGTGCCAGCAGCTTACGGGAACTTGCAACTAATGAAAAACTGTTTTTT. Its protein is CASSLRELATNEKLFF.

This clonotype was detected a few times. The chain carries TRBV5-1 and TRBJ2-5; D unclear. The V gene lost 0 bases and the J gene lost 2 bases, with 17 bases spanning the gap. CDR1 and CDR2 (germline): SGHRS, YFSETQ. CDR3 length equals 17 residues. This CDR3 is CASSLEGNPTEQETQYF. Here the CDR3 DNA reads TGCGCCAGCAGCTTGGAGGGCAATCCAACCGAACAAGAGACCCAGTACTTC.

Concerning this clonotype: With a much larger clone just one base away, this may be a read error. The gene calls are TRBV12-3 or TRBV12-4 and TRBJ2-1, with a tentative D call TRBD1 (5 bases). The J call is doubtful: the DNA matches TRBJ2-7 better. The CDR3 has 15 amino acids. The CDR3 region has the DNA TGTGCCAGCACCTGGTTCGGTAGGTCTAGGGGCGAGCAGTACTTC. Translating gives CASTWFGRSRGEQYF.

This chain uses TRBV28 with TRBJ2-1; D unresolved. Germline loops: CDR1 MDHEN, CDR2 SYDVKM. Trimming pared 8 bases from V and 7 bases from J, leaving 9 bases between. The CDR3 runs 11 residues. CDR3 nucleotide sequence: TGTGCCAGCGGAAGTGCAAATGAGCAGTTCTTC. It translates to CASGSANEQFF.

The chain couples TRBV23-1 to TRBJ2-5; TRBD2 might be the D (7 bases). TRBV23-1 is assigned to the ORF class and has an uncertain function. Trimming shortened V by 0 bases and J by 5 bases, and 19 bases separated the two germline ends. The CDR3 contains 17 residues. The CDR3 region is CASSQSVRGRAVETQYF. The CDR3 DNA is TGCGCCAGCAGTCAATCCGTGAGGGGGAGGGCCGTCGAGACCCAGTACTTC.

In its sample, this clonotype was seen a few times. The chain has TRBV4-1 and TRBJ2-7; 8 bases align to TRBD2. With 0 bases clipped from V and 6 bases from J, the junction kept 7 bases outside the gene matches. The length of the CDR3 is 15 residues. Looked up from germline, CDR1 is MGHRA and CDR2 is YSYEKL. CDR3: CASSQDHQAGGEQYF. CDR3 coding DNA: TGCGCCAGCAGCCAAGATCACCAGGCGGGAGGCGAGCAGTACTTC.

This clonotype was detected only a few times. The chain's CDR3 is CASSLTGSRLETQYF. DNA for the CDR3: TGTGCCAGCAGCTTAACGGGAAGCAGATTGGAGACCCAGTACTTC. The rearrangement joins TRBV7-3 to TRBJ2-5; no clear D. V was trimmed by 0 bases and J by 5 bases, leaving 13 bases between them. Germline assignment: CDR1 SGHTA and CDR2 FQGTGA. This CDR3 comprises 15 residues.

A few counts support this clonotype. The rearrangement uses TRBV4-1 and TRBJ2-3, with TRBD2 as a possible D gene (5 bases). CDR1 is MGHRA, CDR2 YSYEKL, per germline. V was cut by 0 bases and J by 7 bases, with 17 bases left in between. The CDR3 totals 16 residues. CDR3 nucleotide sequence: TGCGCCAGCAGCCAAGAGAGGACCCCTAGCCCCTATACGCAGTATTTT. This translates into CASSQERTPSPYTQYF.

This clonotype has just a few counts. The chain is built from TRBV7-3 and TRBJ2-1; 7 bases match TRBD1. V was clipped by 5 bases and J by 2 bases; unmatched bases: 3. The CDR3 consists of 14 residues. Germline V gene sequence: CDR1 SGHTA, CDR2 FQGTGA. The CDR3 sequence is CASSAQGTYNEQFF. As DNA, the CDR3 is TGTGCCAGCAGCGCACAGGGGACCTACAATGAGCAGTTCTTC.

The J gene is TRBJ2-5, the V gene TRBV18; D uncertain. V lost 0 bases and J 4 bases, leaving 9 bases between the germline ends. Germline V gene sequence: CDR1 KGHSH, CDR2 LQKENI. The CDR3 sequence is 14 residues long. This CDR3 is CASSPPSPGETQYF. As DNA, the CDR3 is TGTGCCAGCTCACCACCGAGCCCCGGAGAGACCCAGTACTTC.

The chain uses TRBV19 and TRBJ1-1; no reliable D call. Trimming took 3 bases from V and 1 from J, leaving 6 bases between them. Germline-derived CDR1 and CDR2 are LNHDA and SQIVND (reference sequence). This CDR3 spans 13 amino acids. The CDR3 region has the DNA TGTGCCAGTAGTATCCAGCCGAACACTGAAGCTTTCTTT. Translation gives CASSIQPNTEAFF.

The chain uses TRBV2 and TRBJ2-7; a possible D gene is TRBD1 (6 bases). The V gene's germline CDR1 is SNHLY and CDR2 FYNNEI. CDR3 length equals 13 residues. V was trimmed by 8 bases and J by 6 bases, leaving 17 bases between them. CDR3: CASYNPGQREQYF. The DNA of the CDR3 is TGTGCCAGCTATAATCCGGGACAACGCGAGCAGTACTTC.

About this clonotype: The germline gene is not matched at one end of the junction; a read error may be the cause. The rearrangement links TRBV20-1 to TRBJ2-5, with TRBD2 matching 8 bases. Germline CDR1 is DFQATT and CDR2 is SNEGSKA (reference sequence). The CDR3 runs 12 residues. In nucleotides, the CDR3 is TGCAGTGCTAGACTCCTGAGCGGGAGTACGGACTTC. This sequence encodes CSARLLSGSTDF.

This clonotype came up a few times. The V call is TRBV7-9, the J call TRBJ2-2; TRBD2 might be the D (5 bases). Trimming stripped 8 bases from V and 4 bases from J, with 14 bases between. This CDR3 spans 14 amino acids. Germline values: CDR1 SEHNR, CDR2 FQNEAQ (reference sequence). CDR3 DNA sequence: TGTGCCAGCCGGCTAGCCGCTATCACCGGGGAGCTGTTTTTT. Translating gives CASRLAAITGELFF.